This entry is about one TCR beta chain. Its antigen is unidentified. With UMI labels, 5' RACE was used to prepare the TRB cDNA libraries. For each CDR3 protein, TCRdb gives one entry from its re-call of the 5' RACE reads, without DNA. The sample data list some 130,000 distinct CDR3 sequences. These data are taken from a study of CXCR3-negative and CXCR3-positive naive CD8 T cells. Study results and caveats: Unlike memory cells, which differed, naive CXCR3-negative and CXCR3-positive cells had similar TRBV-TRBJ usage. Cryopreservation partially lowered CXCR3 expression, so most assays used fresh PBMCs.

CDR3 length equals 17 residues. This rearrangement joins TRBV12-3 or TRBV12-4 to TRBJ1-1. What was sequenced was naive CXCR3- CD8+ T cells from blood. Subset defined: CD45RO-CCR7+CD27+CD95- naive CD8+ T cells lacking CXCR3 (TNR3-). The sequence derives from a human donor in good health. Some clones in this sample may be carry-over from other donors' samples. Here the CDR3 reads CASSLAVFGVSGTEAFF.